These 19 T cell receptor beta chains originate from one sample sequenced in a study of cytomegalovirus exposure and HLA in healthy donors. The PCR was carried out with 60 Vbeta primers and 13 Jbeta primers. The assay was immunoSEQ multiplex PCR, and TCRdb's table has in-frame clones only and misses some. The sample records about 90,000 clones, approximately 60% being singletons. Sequenced material: PBMCs. These receptors originate from a woman aged 45-65 years in good health and CMV-seropositive.

The gene calls are TRBV11-2 and TRBJ2-5; tentative D call: TRBD1 (6 bases). CDR1 and CDR2 from the germline V gene are SGHAT and FQNNGV. There are 14 residues in the CDR3. Deletions cut 4 bases from V and 4 bases from J, with 13 bases between. CDR3 DNA: TGTGCCAGCAGCTCCCAGACAGGCCGAGAGACCCAGTACTTC. This codes for CASSSQTGRETQYF.

This clone was recorded once. At one of its ends the junction is not consistent with the germline gene, which may arise from a read error. Other nucleotide sequences in the sample specify the same CDR3. This chain joins TRBV11-1 and TRBJ1-6, with D perhaps matching TRBD1 (5 bases). In germline, CDR1 is SGHAT, CDR2 FQDESV (reference sequence). This CDR3 contains 16 residues. The CDR3 reads CASSPRRGIGPSPLHF. Here the CDR3 DNA reads TGTGCCAGCAGCCCCCGGCGGGGGATCGGGCCTTCACCTCTCCACTTT.

This clone was detected only a few times. The chain is built from TRBV29-1 and TRBJ2-3; D is unresolved. This CDR3 region has 13 residues. The V gene's germline CDR1 is SQVTM and CDR2 ANQGSEA. V was pared by 3 bases and J by 3 bases, with 10 bases between. The CDR3, as DNA: TGCAGCGTTGACGGTCCCGGGACAGATACGCAGTATTTT. Amino acids: CSVDGPGTDTQYF.

V and J are TRBV28 and TRBJ1-2, with a tentative D call TRBD1 (6 bases). The CDR3 runs 14 residues. Deletions cut 3 bases from V and 4 bases from J, with 12 bases between. Germline CDR1 and CDR2: MDHEN and SYDVKM. In DNA, the CDR3 is TGTGCCAGCAGTTTGGACCGGGACACCTATGGCTACACCTTC. This codes for CASSLDRDTYGYTF.

V is TRBV6-5 and J is TRBJ1-2; the match to TRBD1 covers 9 bases. Trimming took 5 bases from V and 7 from J; bases not matched to a gene: 5. The germline gives CDR1 MNHEY, CDR2 SVGAGI. The CDR3 runs 13 residues. Here the CDR3 reads CASSRQGEPGYTF. The CDR3 bases are TGTGCCAGCAGTCGACAGGGGGAACCTGGCTACACCTTC.

V and J are TRBV9 and TRBJ2-7, with TRBD2 identical over 12 bases. Per germline, CDR1 SGDLS and CDR2 YYNGEE. This CDR3 comprises 14 residues. Trimming cost V 5 bases and J 2 bases; bases outside gene matches: 2. CDR3 region: CASSPSGGAYEQYF. CDR3 sequence (DNA): TGTGCCAGCAGTCCTAGCGGGGGGGCCTACGAGCAGTACTTC.

The count of this clone is one. The chain combines TRBV19 with TRBJ1-5; D unclear. Trimming took off 6 bases at V and 0 bases at J, with 9 bases between the two ends. This CDR3 comprises 14 residues. Germline assignment: CDR1 LNHDA and CDR2 SQIVND (reference sequence). The CDR3 region has the DNA TGTGCCAGTAGCCAACGGGTTAGCAATCAGCCCCAGCATTTT. Translating gives CASSQRVSNQPQHF.

The V gene is TRBV28, the J gene TRBJ1-6; D unresolved. The CDR3 consists of 13 residues. The germline gives CDR1 MDHEN, CDR2 SYDVKM. Trimming removed 5 bases at V and 8 bases at J, with 10 bases between. The CDR3 DNA is TGTGCCAGCAGTACGGGATCCGATTCACCCCTCCACTTT. Encoded protein: CASSTGSDSPLHF.

This chain connects TRBV6-1 to TRBJ2-7; D is unclear. The CDR3 is 14 amino acids. Trimming left V 3 bases short and J 2 bases short, with 11 bases between. Germline CDR1 is MNHNS and CDR2 is SASEGT. The CDR3 sequence: CASSDPVVPYEQYF. The CDR3 nucleotides read TGTGCCAGCAGTGATCCCGTTGTCCCCTACGAGCAGTACTTC.

The rearrangement joins TRBV28 to TRBJ2-5, with 9 bases that match TRBD1. Germline assignment: CDR1 MDHEN and CDR2 SYDVKM. Trimming removed 5 bases from V and 1 base from J; junction bases left unmatched: 5. The CDR3 runs to 15 residues. The CDR3 nucleotides read TGTGCCAGCAGTACGGACAGGGGCTCCCAAGAGACCCAGTACTTC. Protein product: CASSTDRGSQETQYF.

The rearrangement links TRBV5-1 to TRBJ2-1; possibly TRBD2 for D (6 bases). Germline CDR1 SGHRS, CDR2 YFSETQ. The CDR3 sequence is 15 residues long. The V gene lost 4 bases and the J gene lost 0 bases, with 11 bases spanning the gap. CDR3 sequence (DNA): TGCGCCAGCAGCCGGGACGGGAGCTCCTACAATGAGCAGTTCTTC. Translating gives CASSRDGSSYNEQFF.

In its sample, this clone was seen a few times. This sequence joins TRBV27 and TRBJ1-5, with 11 bases fitting TRBD1. Germline V gene lookup returns CDR1 MNHEY and CDR2 SMNVEV (reference sequence). There are 15 residues in the CDR3. The V gene end was trimmed by 2 bases and the J gene end by 3 bases; junction bases not matched to a gene: 0. DNA for the CDR3: TGTGCCAGCAGTTTAGGACAGGGGGCCAATCAGCCCCAGCATTTT. Translating it yields CASSLGQGANQPQHF.

This clone appeared a few times. This sequence joins TRBV2 and TRBJ2-7, with a tentative D call TRBD2 (5 bases). Germline V lookup: CDR1 SNHLY, CDR2 FYNNEI. The CDR3 sequence is 15 residues long. Trimming removed 6 bases at V and 2 bases at J, with 17 bases between. The CDR3 is CASRDLVLDPYEQYF. In DNA, the CDR3 is TGTGCCAGCAGGGACTTGGTTTTGGACCCCTACGAGCAGTACTTC. Filled out from reference TRBV2 and TRBJ2-7, the complete variable domain reads EPEVTQTPSHQVTQMGQEVILRCVPISNHLYFYWYRQILGQKVEFLVSFYNNEISEKSEIFDDQFSVERPDGSNFTLKIRSTKLEDSAMYFCASRDLVLDPYEQYFGPGTRLTVT.

The rearrangement uses TRBV6-5 and TRBJ1-2; D may be TRBD1 (6 bases). This CDR3 is built from 13 residues. CDR1 is MNHEY and CDR2 is SVGAGI in the germline V gene. Trimming shortened V by 9 bases and J by 4 bases, and 15 bases separated the two germline ends. The CDR3 coding sequence is TGTGCCAGTGGAGACAGGAACGCCTATGGCTACACCTTC. It encodes CASGDRNAYGYTF.

This clone was observed a handful of times. The chain carries TRBV6-5 and TRBJ2-3, with a possible D match to TRBD1 (6 bases). This CDR3 is 14 amino acids long. V was clipped by 0 bases and J by 6 bases, with 10 bases between them. Germline V CDR1 and CDR2: MNHEY, SVGAGI. Here the CDR3 DNA reads TGTGCCAGCAGTTACTCGCAGGGGATGGATACGCAGTATTTT. Translating gives CASSYSQGMDTQYF.

The rearrangement links TRBV28 to TRBJ1-4, with D unclear. Between the trimmed V and J ends, which lost 6 bases and 5 bases, there was a span of 16 bases. CDR3 length: 15 residues. Germline values: CDR1 MDHEN, CDR2 SYDVKM. This CDR3 reads CASSYTGYPNEKLFF. The CDR3 DNA reads TGTGCCAGCAGCTACACCGGGTATCCCAATGAAAAACTGTTTTTT.

This chain links TRBV5-1 with TRBJ1-6, with D perhaps matching TRBD1 (6 bases). This CDR3 is built from 14 residues. Trimming stripped 4 bases from V and 7 bases from J, with 12 bases between. Germline V gene sequence: CDR1 SGHRS, CDR2 YFSETQ. The CDR3 sequence: CASSLDRVNSPLHF. The CDR3 nucleotides are TGCGCCAGCAGCCTGGACAGAGTCAATTCACCCCTCCACTTT.

A single count supports this clone. V is TRBV9 and J is TRBJ1-1; 10 bases are a match to TRBD1. This CDR3 comprises 14 residues. The junction had 4 bases not matched to a gene; V was cut back by 3 bases and J by 5 bases. Germline V lookup: CDR1 SGDLS, CDR2 YYNGEE. The CDR3 here is CASSAGTGVTEAFF. CDR3 bases: TGTGCCAGCAGCGCCGGGACAGGGGTAACTGAAGCTTTCTTT.

The V gene is TRBV5-4, the J gene TRBJ1-2; no firm D call. Germline-derived CDR1 and CDR2 are SGHNT and YYREEE (reference sequence). Trimming removed 4 bases at V and 4 bases at J, with 11 bases between. CDR3 length: 13 residues. CDR3 loop: CASSGDGSYGYTF. The CDR3 nucleotides are TGTGCCAGCAGCGGAGACGGGTCCTATGGCTACACCTTC.